The entry that follows covers one T cell receptor (beta chain) sequence. Sequenced by immunoSEQ multiplex PCR; TCRdb stores in-frame clones only, minus some. Of more than 30,000 clones listed, about 85% are singletons. This sample stems from a study of PD-1 blockade in mismatch repair-deficient tumors. Between the trimmed V and J ends, which lost 4 bases and 4 bases, there was a span of 4 bases. The CDR3 runs to 11 residues. The germline V gene has CDR1 LNHDA and CDR2 SQIVND (reference sequence). The receptor comes from an adult with mismatch repair-deficient cancer. Specimen: peripheral blood, collected approximately 80 weeks after starting pembrolizumab. The chain uses TRBV19 and TRBJ1-2; D gene ambiguous. Here the CDR3 DNA reads TGTGCCAGTAGTACAATCTATGGCTACACCTTC. It encodes CASSTIYGYTF.